The source of this T cell receptor beta chain is a study of T cells in Graves' hyperthyroidism and ophthalmopathy (dated by TCRdb to between 2018 and 2021). For context, the study as a whole: Peripheral blood samples were taken at the time of initial diagnosis, prior to any treatment. A discovery cohort of approximately 100 patients, about 40 with Graves' ophthalmopathy and approximately 55 with stable Graves' hyperthyroidism, was used to find distinguishing TCR V-J signatures. Prospective prediction of ophthalmopathy was tested in an independent validation cohort consisting of 18 to 20 hyperthyroidism patients and some 15 patients who later progressed to ophthalmopathy. The 75 to 100 discovery patients were divided at random into training and test sets in a 7:3 ratio. In addition, the study compared T-cell repertoires in thyroid tissue and in blood from roughly six Graves' hyperthyroidism patients. Following sampling, methimazole starting at 30 mg daily was given to hyperthyroidism patients, and high-dose intravenous methylprednisolone was given to ophthalmopathy patients. The paper reports TCR Vbeta CDR3 sequencing of 130 to 150 peripheral blood samples: over 40 ophthalmopathy, around 80 hyperthyroidism and around 17 progressor patients.

The TCR beta CDR3 regions were amplified from RNA transcripts. The TCR CDR3 was subjected to a first round of RT-PCR using the HTBI primer set and the Qiagen OneStep RT-PCR kit. Libraries were constructed in a second round of multiplex PCR, after which size selection and purification were carried out. Libraries were sequenced paired-end with 100 bp reads on an Illumina HiSeq2000. In the original analysis: Raw data were processed with SOAPnuke, discarding reads with adapters, uncalled bases, mean Phred below 15, or no exact constant-primer or identifier match. High-quality paired reads were merged using COPE v1.2.5, and each unique nucleotide sequence was defined as a clonotype. Clonotypes were aligned to IMGT TRBV, TRBD and TRBJ reference segments using MiTCR v1.1. Analysis was restricted to V-J combinations with a frequency above 0.0001, which covered roughly 99% of repertoires. The TCS score was defined as F50 (clonal expansion) divided by E x V (chaos), with BLOSUM62-based TCRdist calculated between CDR3 peptides within each V-J. Welch's t-statistics and random forest reduced fewer than 600 V-J features to roughly 13, which were used in a naive Bayes classifier (R e1071). The similarity between thyroid and blood repertoires was quantified using the Morisita-Horn index. In-frame beta chains were kept once TCRdb had trimmed the public reads at Q25 with fastp and called clones with MiXCR. Every distinct CDR3 protein forms one entry, paired with its most common genes and DNA. The V and J calls follow TCRdb's processing rather than the paper's. The sample yields hundreds of thousands of distinct CDR3 sequences; over 35% were counted once. The top ten constitute less than 35% of the sample.

This clonotype was detected once. Its antigen is still unknown. Per-base qualities were not stored, and no clone one base away is much larger. A solitary read yields weak support. The CDR3, cysteine through phenylalanine, is 14 amino acids long. Only CDR3 DNA remains: 42 bases, in frame from the first base. The germline V gene encodes CDR1 DFQATT and CDR2 SNEGSKA (reference sequence). The V and J ends are trimmed by 6 bases and 1 base, leaving 15 bases between them. Points the paper makes about the study in general: Most expanded thyroid clonotypes (frequency above 0.001) were also found in blood, which suggests that blood repertoires may mirror thyroid immune responses. Sample size was not statistically predetermined, and investigators were not blinded to group allocation. In validation, the model predicted progression to ophthalmopathy with just under 71% sensitivity and 72% to 85% specificity, a median of 6.5 months before onset. A 13 V-J signature model separated ophthalmopathy from stable hyperthyroidism, with approximately 87% sensitivity and about 81% specificity in cross-validation and 80%/75% in testing.

Stable Graves' hyperthyroidism was defined as the absence of progression to ophthalmopathy over 18 months of follow-up. Hyperthyroidism patients were aged 18 to 65 years and newly diagnosed, with disease duration of less than 2 months. Any patient with an uncontrolled infection, another autoimmune disease, pregnancy or lactation was excluded. Clinical symptoms, serum thyroxine and TRAb, thyroid ultrasound, and orbital computed tomography formed the basis for the diagnoses. Ficoll-Paque density gradient centrifugation was used to isolate PBMCs from 8 to 10 ml of fresh peripheral blood. Total RNA was extracted using Trizol reagent, and RNA quality was assessed on an Agilent 2100 Bioanalyzer.

In this chain, TRBV20-1 is recombined with TRBJ2-5; the D gene is possibly TRBD1 or TRBD2, each agreeing over 5 bases. Specimen: blood. The source is a woman aged 40 to 49 with Graves' hyperthyroidism. The DNA sequence is given as TGCAGTGCGAGTAGTCAAGGGACCCAAGAGACCCAGTACTTC. This translates into CSASSQGTQETQYF.